The clone carrying this T cell receptor beta chain was seen only a few times. The sample belongs to a study of glioma-infiltrating T cells after dendritic cell vaccination. The V gene's germline CDR1 is MRHNA and CDR2 SNTAGT. V was pared by 3 bases and J by 5 bases, with 2 bases of the junction left unmatched. The CDR3 is 14 residues long. Only in-frame clones appear in the TCRdb table, and some are missing; sequencing was by immunoSEQ multiplex PCR. Found here are 85,000 or so clones, roughly 85% of them singletons; the top ten hold around 8%. This sample's time point: after dendritic cell vaccination, including at tumor progression/relapse.

J is TRBJ2-1 and V is TRBV6-4, with 9 bases fitting TRBD2. The clonotype originates from a human donor with glioblastoma. The sequences come from blood, collected after dendritic cell vaccination. The CDR3 DNA sequence: TGTGCCAGCAGTGAGACTAGCGGAAACAATGAGCAGTTCTTC. Translating gives CASSETSGNNEQFF.